This section outlines one TCR beta chain sequence together with its context. This entry is derived from a study of blood T cell repertoires in COVID-19. Across the study: The United States, Italy and Spain were the sources of the acute and convalescent COVID-19 samples. Sample material is recorded as cDNA or gDNA derived from T cells, B-cell-depleted T cells, or PBMCs.

Per the original data handling: It was from reference gene primer amplification that nucleated cell counts were estimated. Using immunoSEQ multiplex PCR, the repertoire was profiled, and TCRdb retains in-frame clones only, with some absent. V, J and clone size are taken as reported in that table, and D and trimming were inferred from the DNA itself. This sample has roughly 79,000 clones, with 87% found just once. Germline lookup yields CDR1 SGDLS and CDR2 YYNGEE. The CDR3 loop spans 16 amino acids. The ends lost 4 bases at V and 0 bases at J; junction bases unmatched: 5. Source material: peripheral blood. This rearrangement joins TRBV9 to TRBJ2-2; 8 bases align to TRBD2. The sequence was obtained from a woman aged 45-59 years with acute or convalescent COVID-19. The CDR3 region is CASSPRGRSNTGELFF. CDR3 bases: TGTGCCAGCAGCCCCCGCGGGAGGTCGAACACCGGGGAGCTGTTTTTT.